Presented here are 16 T cell receptor beta chains from one specimen sequenced in a study of spatial heterogeneity in lung cancer (dated by TCRdb to about 2019). The intended sense of this specimen's time point label: sample taken at primary tumor resection. Without any cell sorting, TCR sequencing was performed on whole RNA extracted either from tumor and nontumor lung tissue or from cryopreserved PBMC samples. The library was built by means of 5' RACE. The reads were generated on a NextSeq 500. TCRdb cleaned the public reads at Q25 with fastp, built clones with MiXCR and kept in-frame beta chains. Rows are combined by CDR3 protein, so each entry shows the most common genes and DNA. The sample table lists tens of thousands of distinct CDR3 sequences, roughly a fifth of them with a count of one. Jointly, the top ten make up around 6.6% of the sample. Sequencing was performed on PBMCs, taken at surgery. These receptors were taken from a male donor with early-stage non-small cell lung cancer.

J is TRBJ1-3 and V is TRBV6-1, with no clear D. Trimming took 0 bases from V and 1 from J, leaving 7 bases between them. The germline V gene encodes CDR1 MNHNS and CDR2 SASEGT. This CDR3 spans 15 amino acids. In DNA, the CDR3 is TGTGCCAGCAGTGAAGCGGGAGGGTCTGGAAACACCATATATTTT. Protein sequence: CASSEAGGSGNTIYF.

This clonotype was recorded a few times. This chain connects TRBV4-1 to TRBJ2-7, with TRBD2 matching over 8 bases. With V trimmed by 0 bases and J by 4 bases, 5 bases remained unmatched. The germline V gene encodes CDR1 MGHRA and CDR2 YSYEKL. The CDR3 has 15 amino acids. The CDR3 nucleotides are TGCGCCAGCAGCCAAGAAACGGGAGGGTGGTACGAGCAGTACTTC. This encodes CASSQETGGWYEQYF.

The chain links TRBV12-3 or TRBV12-4 to TRBJ2-2; D could derive from TRBD1 or TRBD2 (5 bases each). The CDR3 contains 15 residues. Trimming shortened V by 3 bases and J by 1 base, and 9 bases separated the two germline ends. The CDR3 here is CASSLGVGNTGELFF. CDR3 in DNA: TGTGCCAGCAGTTTGGGGGTTGGGAACACCGGGGAGCTGTTTTTT.

Only a few counts were recorded for this clonotype. The V and J genes are TRBV19 and TRBJ2-5, with D perhaps TRBD1 (6 bases). This CDR3 contains 14 residues. Trimming took off 5 bases at V and 0 bases at J, with 10 bases between the two ends. The germline V gene has CDR1 LNHDA and CDR2 SQIVND (reference sequence). In nucleotides, the CDR3 is TGTGCCAGTAGTCAAGACAGGAACCAAGAGACCCAGTACTTC. This codes for CASSQDRNQETQYF.

J is TRBJ1-1 and V is TRBV7-9; the D is unclear. Germline CDR1 is SEHNR and CDR2 is FQNEAQ (reference sequence). The CDR3 spans 9 residues. V was clipped by 11 bases and J by 7 bases, with 8 bases between them. The CDR3 sequence: CAGSNEAFF. The CDR3 DNA sequence: TGTGCCGGGAGCAATGAAGCTTTCTTT.

This clonotype was picked up a small number of times. The chain couples TRBV5-5 to TRBJ1-6; TRBD1 aligns across 7 bases. Germline CDR1 and CDR2: SGHKS and YYEKEE (reference sequence). The CDR3 totals 15 residues. V shed 1 base and J 7 bases; nucleotides not matched to a gene: 5. CDR3 residues: CASSLLAGGNSPLHF. CDR3 in DNA: TGTGCCAGCAGCTTGTTGGCAGGGGGAAATTCACCCCTCCACTTT.

This clonotype was found a few times. The genes are TRBV5-6 and TRBJ2-1; a possible D gene is TRBD2 (6 bases). Trimming cost V 0 bases and J 5 bases, with 9 bases left between them. CDR1 and CDR2 from the germline V gene are SGHDT and YYEEEE. This CDR3 is built from 14 residues. The CDR3 nucleotides read TGTGCCAGCAGCTTGGCCGGGAGTGACAATGAGCAGTTCTTC. Its translation is CASSLAGSDNEQFF.

This clonotype appeared a few times. V usage is TRBV27 and J usage is TRBJ2-7; TRBD2 agrees at 8 bases. CDR1 is MNHEY and CDR2 is SMNVEV in the germline V gene (reference sequence). J lost 3 bases, V lost 2 bases, and 6 bases had no gene match. This CDR3 contains 15 residues. The CDR3 sequence is CASSLAGGEIYEQYF. Here the CDR3 DNA reads TGTGCCAGCAGTTTAGCGGGAGGTGAAATCTACGAGCAGTACTTC.

In its sample, this clonotype was seen a few times. The chain uses TRBV25-1 and TRBJ2-1, with D perhaps matching TRBD2 (6 bases). This CDR3 spans 13 amino acids. Per germline, CDR1 MGHDK and CDR2 SYGVNS. Between the trimmed V and J ends, which lost 2 bases and 10 bases, there was a span of 12 bases. CDR3 in DNA: TGTGCCAGCAGTGAAGGGACTCGAAGGGAGCAGTTCTTC. Amino acid sequence: CASSEGTRREQFF.

The sample holds a few counts of this clonotype. The chain recombines TRBV5-4 with TRBJ2-3; perhaps D is TRBD1 or TRBD2 (5 bases each). The germline gives CDR1 SGHNT, CDR2 YYREEE (reference sequence). The CDR3 runs to 16 residues. Trimming took 3 bases from V and 2 from J, leaving 16 bases between them. The DNA of the CDR3 is TGTGCCAGCAGCTCTGGTGGGTGGGGGACCACAGATACGCAGTATTTT. Its protein product is CASSSGGWGTTDTQYF.

The J gene is TRBJ2-7, the V gene TRBV2; no reliable D call. V shed 6 bases and J shed 8 bases, with 17 bases lying between them. The CDR3 is 13 amino acids. The V gene's germline CDR1 is SNHLY and CDR2 FYNNEI. In DNA, the CDR3 is TGTGCCAGCAGACCCGGGCCCCAGCTTAAGCAGTACTTC. Its protein is CASRPGPQLKQYF. The complete variable domain, with remaining parts taken from reference TRBV2 and TRBJ2-7, reads EPEVTQTPSHQVTQMGQEVILRCVPISNHLYFYWYRQILGQKVEFLVSFYNNEISEKSEIFDDQFSVERPDGSNFTLKIRSTKLEDSAMYFCASRPGPQLKQYFGPGTRLTVT.

This clonotype was found many times. J is TRBJ2-4 and V is TRBV3-1; weak D call: TRBD1 (6 bases). The V gene's germline CDR1 is LGHDT and CDR2 YNNKEL (reference sequence). Trimming removed 4 bases at V and 8 bases at J, with 18 bases between. The CDR3 length is 15 residues. The CDR3 region is CASSPGETGGDIQYF. The CDR3 DNA follows: TGTGCCAGCAGCCCCGGAGAGACAGGTGGGGACATTCAGTACTTC.

The table lists this clonotype with many counts. The gene calls are TRBV6-5 and TRBJ1-4; D is unclear. The V gene lost 6 bases and the J gene lost 1 base, with 12 bases spanning the gap. CDR1 is MNHEY and CDR2 is SVGAGI in the germline V gene. The CDR3 totals 15 residues. CDR3 in DNA: TGTGCCAGCAGCCGTATTGGGAGAACTAATGAAAAACTGTTTTTT. Translation: CASSRIGRTNEKLFF.

This clonotype was found a few times. The V and J genes are TRBV11-2 and TRBJ2-1, with a weak D call TRBD2 (6 bases). The ends were cut back, 1 base at V and 8 bases at J, with 15 bases in the middle. Germline CDR1 is SGHAT and CDR2 is FQNNGV. This CDR3 has 15 amino acids. The CDR3 DNA is TGTGCCAGCAGCTTAGCCCCAACTAGCAACCATGAGCAGTTCTTC. Translating gives CASSLAPTSNHEQFF.

This clonotype was recorded many times. The J gene is TRBJ1-2, the V gene TRBV19, with D tentatively TRBD1 (5 bases). The CDR3 runs 13 residues. Trimming took 7 bases from V and 7 from J, leaving 16 bases between them. Germline V gene sequence: CDR1 LNHDA, CDR2 SQIVND (reference sequence). The CDR3 region is CASTTPGGPGYTF. The DNA of the CDR3 is TGTGCCAGTACCACCCCGGGGGGACCTGGCTACACCTTC.

The genes are TRBV28 and TRBJ1-5, with D unclear. The CDR3 has 14 residues. The germline CDR1 and CDR2 sequences are MDHEN and SYDVKM. V was cut by 5 bases and J by 4 bases, with 12 bases left in between. In nucleotides, the CDR3 is TGTGCCAGCAGTCTCCCTACTGGAAATCAGCCCCAGCATTTT. This sequence encodes CASSLPTGNQPQHF.